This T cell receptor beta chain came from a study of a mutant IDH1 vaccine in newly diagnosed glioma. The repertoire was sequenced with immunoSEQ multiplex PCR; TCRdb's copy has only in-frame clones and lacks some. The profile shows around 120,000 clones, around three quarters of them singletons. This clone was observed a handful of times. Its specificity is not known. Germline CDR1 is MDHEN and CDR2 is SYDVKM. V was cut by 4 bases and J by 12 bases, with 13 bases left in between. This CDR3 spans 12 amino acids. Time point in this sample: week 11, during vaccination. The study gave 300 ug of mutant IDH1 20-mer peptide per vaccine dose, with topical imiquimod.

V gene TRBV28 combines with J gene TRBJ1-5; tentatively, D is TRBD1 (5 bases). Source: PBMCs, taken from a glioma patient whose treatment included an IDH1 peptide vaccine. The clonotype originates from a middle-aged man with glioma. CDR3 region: CASSSGPGVQHF. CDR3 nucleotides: TGTGCCAGCAGTTCGGGACCGGGGGTCCAGCATTTT.